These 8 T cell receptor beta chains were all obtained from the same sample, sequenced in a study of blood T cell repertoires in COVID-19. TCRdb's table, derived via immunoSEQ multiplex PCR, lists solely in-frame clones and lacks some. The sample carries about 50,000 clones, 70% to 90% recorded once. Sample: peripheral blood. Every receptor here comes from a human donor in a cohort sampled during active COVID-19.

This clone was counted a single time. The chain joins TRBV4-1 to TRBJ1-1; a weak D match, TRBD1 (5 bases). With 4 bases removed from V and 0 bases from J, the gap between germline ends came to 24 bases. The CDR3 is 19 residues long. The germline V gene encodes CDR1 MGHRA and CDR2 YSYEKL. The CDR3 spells CASSPSATLQAPMNTEAFF. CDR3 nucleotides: TGCGCCAGCAGCCCATCCGCGACTTTACAGGCGCCGATGAACACTGAAGCTTTCTTT.

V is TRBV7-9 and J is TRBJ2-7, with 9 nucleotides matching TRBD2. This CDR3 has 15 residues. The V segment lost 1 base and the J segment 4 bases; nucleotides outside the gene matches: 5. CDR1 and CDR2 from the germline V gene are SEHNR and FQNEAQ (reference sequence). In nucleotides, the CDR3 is TGTGCCAGCAGCTTAGGGCTAGCGGGGTATTACGAGCAGTACTTC. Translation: CASSLGLAGYYEQYF. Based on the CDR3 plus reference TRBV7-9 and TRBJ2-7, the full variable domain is DTGVSQNPRHKITKRGQNVTFRCDPISEHNRLYWYRQTLGQGPEFLTYFQNEAQLEKSRLLSDRFSAERPKGSFSTLEIQRTEQGDSAMYLCASSLGLAGYYEQYFGPGTRLTVT.

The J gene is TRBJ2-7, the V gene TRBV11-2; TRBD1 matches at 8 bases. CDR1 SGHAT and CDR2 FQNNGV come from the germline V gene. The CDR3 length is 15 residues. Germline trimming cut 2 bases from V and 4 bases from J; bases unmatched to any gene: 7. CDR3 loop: CASSLLSGGDYEQYF. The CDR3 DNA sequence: TGTGCCAGCAGCTTACTTTCAGGGGGCGATTACGAGCAGTACTTC.

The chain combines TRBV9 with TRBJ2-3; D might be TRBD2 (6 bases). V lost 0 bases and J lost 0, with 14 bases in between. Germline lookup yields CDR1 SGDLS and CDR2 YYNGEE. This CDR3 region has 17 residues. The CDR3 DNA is TGTGCCAGCAGCGTAGATCGGCGGGGATATAGCACAGATACGCAGTATTTT. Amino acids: CASSVDRRGYSTDTQYF.

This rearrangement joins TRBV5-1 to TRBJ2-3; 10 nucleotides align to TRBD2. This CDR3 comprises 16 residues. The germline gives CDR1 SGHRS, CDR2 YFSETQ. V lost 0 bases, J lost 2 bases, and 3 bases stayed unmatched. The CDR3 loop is CASSLGTSGSTDTQYF. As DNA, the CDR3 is TGCGCCAGCAGCTTGGGGACTAGCGGCTCCACAGATACGCAGTATTTT.

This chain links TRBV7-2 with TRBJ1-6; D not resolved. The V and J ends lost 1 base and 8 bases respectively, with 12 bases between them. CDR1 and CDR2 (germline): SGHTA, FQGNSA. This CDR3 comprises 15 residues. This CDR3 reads CASSLGVGEHSPLHF. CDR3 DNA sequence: TGTGCCAGCAGCTTAGGAGTCGGAGAGCATTCACCCCTCCACTTT.

The CDR3 protein is CASSLRRDVGSSYNSPLHF. As DNA, the CDR3 is TGTGCCAGCAGCCTCAGGAGGGACGTAGGAAGCTCCTATAATTCACCCCTCCACTTT. V is TRBV9 and J is TRBJ1-6; TRBD1 might be the D (5 bases). This CDR3 spans 19 amino acids. Germline loops: CDR1 SGDLS, CDR2 YYNGEE. The V gene lost 4 bases and the J gene lost 0 bases, with 20 bases spanning the gap.

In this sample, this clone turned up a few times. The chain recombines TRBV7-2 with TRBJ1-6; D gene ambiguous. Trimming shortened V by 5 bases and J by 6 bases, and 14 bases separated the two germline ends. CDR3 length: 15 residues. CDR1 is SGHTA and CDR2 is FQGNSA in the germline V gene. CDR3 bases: TGTGCCAGCAGCCAGCCGCGGGCTTTTAATTCACCCCTCCACTTT. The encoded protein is CASSQPRAFNSPLHF.